These 21 T cell receptor beta chains were all obtained from the same sample, sequenced in a study of blood T cell repertoires in COVID-19. Profiling relied on immunoSEQ multiplex PCR, and the TCRdb table lists in-frame clones only, not all of them. The repertoire includes roughly 96,000 clones, 82% of them detected once, and around 18% sits in the top ten. Material for sequencing was peripheral blood. These receptors were taken from a man older than 75 with acute or convalescent COVID-19.

The chain recombines TRBV3-1 (or the pseudogene TRBV3-2) with TRBJ1-5; weak D call: TRBD1 (5 bases). Trimming removed 0 bases from V and 3 bases from J, with 12 bases in between. Germline V gene lookup returns CDR1 LGHDT and CDR2 YNNKEL (reference sequence). The CDR3 is 16 amino acids. The CDR3 nucleotides are TGTGCCAGCAGCCAAGATCGGGGGGTTTCCAATCAGCCCCAGCATTTT. This codes for CASSQDRGVSNQPQHF.

This clone was seen once. The J gene is TRBJ1-5, the V gene TRBV28; D remains ambiguous. V lost 9 bases, J lost 2 bases, and 14 bases lay in between. Germline CDR1 and CDR2: MDHEN and SYDVKM. The CDR3 sequence is 14 residues long. The CDR3 DNA follows: TGTGCCAGTCGGTCGTCGTTGGGCAATCAGCCCCAGCATTTT. Translated, it gives CASRSSLGNQPQHF. Looking up the rest from reference TRBV28 and TRBJ1-5 gives the full variable domain: DVKVTQSSRYLVKRTGEKVFLECVQDMDHENMFWYRQDPGLGLRLIYFSYDVKMKEKGDIPEGYSVSREKKERFSLILESASTNQTSMYLCASRSSLGNQPQHFGDGTRLSIL.

The chain links TRBV18 to TRBJ2-3, with TRBD2 identical over 16 bases. Germline V gives CDR1 KGHSH, CDR2 LQKENI. With 1 base clipped from V and 3 bases from J, the junction kept 13 bases outside the gene matches. The CDR3 is 21 residues long. CDR3 nucleotides: TGTGCCAGCTCACCACATCAGGGACTAGCGGGGGGGCGAATCCCGACAGATACGCAGTATTTT. Residues: CASSPHQGLAGGRIPTDTQYF.

The rearrangement links TRBV18 to TRBJ1-5; 12 bases line up with TRBD1. The CDR3 is 16 residues long. Germline trimming cut 3 bases from V and 6 bases from J; bases unmatched to any gene: 6. Germline-derived CDR1 and CDR2 are KGHSH and LQKENI. The CDR3 region is CASSPRGTGGFQPQHF. DNA of the CDR3: TGTGCCAGCTCACCTCGAGGGACAGGGGGCTTTCAGCCCCAGCATTTT.

This chain links TRBV6-5 with TRBJ2-3, with no clear D. Per the germline V gene, CDR1 is MNHEY and CDR2 is SVGAGI. The V gene lost 4 bases and the J gene lost 2 bases, with 10 bases spanning the gap. The CDR3 has 14 residues. CDR3: CASSLGDFTDTQYF. The CDR3 DNA reads TGTGCCAGCAGTTTAGGTGACTTCACAGATACGCAGTATTTT.

The chain combines TRBV28 with TRBJ1-3; TRBD1 matches at 8 bases. CDR1 is MDHEN and CDR2 is SYDVKM in the germline V gene. The CDR3 has 13 amino acids. After removal of 9 bases from V and 3 bases from J, the junction contained 4 bases not matched to a gene. In DNA, the CDR3 is TGTGCCAGTCGGACAGGGCATGGAAACACCATATATTTT. This codes for CASRTGHGNTIYF.

The chain carries TRBV28 and TRBJ1-1; no firm D call. This CDR3 has 13 residues. Trimming cost V 10 bases and J 1 base, with 13 bases left between them. Germline V gene data show CDR1 as MDHEN and CDR2 as SYDVKM. CDR3 sequence: CATNELTNTEAFF. The DNA of the CDR3 is TGTGCCACAAACGAGCTCACGAACACTGAAGCTTTCTTT.

This clone was observed a few times. The chain uses TRBV18 and TRBJ1-6; 7 nucleotides align to TRBD1. V dropped 1 base and J dropped 6; count of bases not matched to a gene: 0. The CDR3 runs 14 residues. Germline lookup yields CDR1 KGHSH and CDR2 LQKENI. CDR3 in DNA: TGTGCCAGCTCACCACGACAGGGTAATTCACCCCTCCACTTT. Translated: CASSPRQGNSPLHF.

The chain combines TRBV7-9 with TRBJ1-2; 7 bases are shared with TRBD1. The CDR3 runs 16 residues. Germline CDR1 is SEHNR and CDR2 is FQNEAQ (reference sequence). Trimming took 1 base from V and 6 from J; bases not matched to a gene: 11. For the CDR3, the DNA is TGTGCCAGCAGCTTAGTGTCGGGACAGTCGGGCCATGGCTACACCTTC. It translates to CASSLVSGQSGHGYTF.

The CDR3 region is CAFPRGNNQPQHF. DNA of the CDR3: TGTGCCTTCCCAAGAGGGAACAATCAGCCCCAGCATTTT. The chain couples TRBV6-5 to TRBJ1-5; D is uncertain. V shed 11 bases and J shed 3 bases, with 14 bases lying between them. This CDR3 comprises 13 residues. CDR1 MNHEY and CDR2 SVGAGI come from the germline V gene.

V usage is TRBV5-5 and J usage is TRBJ1-1; D unresolved. The length of the CDR3 is 13 residues. V shed 3 bases and J shed 6 bases, with 12 bases lying between them. Germline V CDR1 and CDR2: SGHKS, YYEKEE (reference sequence). In nucleotides, the CDR3 is TGTGCCAGCAGCTCTTATAACTTCCCTGAAGCTTTCTTT. It encodes CASSSYNFPEAFF. Combining the CDR3 with reference TRBV5-5 and TRBJ1-1 gives the whole variable domain DAGVTQSPTHLIKTRGQQVTLRCSPISGHKSVSWYQQVLGQGPQFIFQYYEKEERGRGNFPDRFSARQFPNYSSELNVNALLLGDSALYLCASSSYNFPEAFFGQGTRLTVV.

The J gene is TRBJ1-4, the V gene TRBV4-3, with TRBD1 matching over 9 bases. V lost 6 bases, J lost 3 bases, and 5 bases stayed unmatched. Looked up from germline, CDR1 is LGHNA and CDR2 is YSLEER. CDR3 length: 15 amino acids. CDR3 region: CASRDRGSPNEKLFF. The CDR3 nucleotides read TGCGCCAGCAGGGACAGGGGCAGTCCTAATGAAAAACTGTTTTTT.

The genes are TRBV9 and TRBJ1-2, with D possibly TRBD1 on 6 matching bases. The CDR3 is made up of 13 amino acids. The V end was cut by 4 bases, the J end by 8 bases, with 15 bases between. From germline, CDR1 is SGDLS and CDR2 YYNGEE. In DNA, the CDR3 is TGTGCCAGCAGCCTAGAGGGGGTCGGAGGCTACACCTTC. It encodes CASSLEGVGGYTF.

This clone was picked up one time. The rearrangement links TRBV7-9 to TRBJ1-6; 7 bases map to TRBD1. Germline V lookup: CDR1 SEHNR, CDR2 FQNEAQ (reference sequence). Germline trimming cut 0 bases from V and 11 bases from J; bases unmatched to any gene: 7. The CDR3 runs to 15 residues. CDR3 loop: CASSLAGSGGPPLHF. The CDR3 DNA reads TGTGCCAGCAGCTTAGCGGGTTCAGGGGGTCCACCCCTCCACTTT.

J is TRBJ2-2 and V is TRBV29-1, with TRBD1 identical over 9 bases. V dropped 7 bases and J dropped 5; count of bases not matched to a gene: 8. CDR3 length: 14 amino acids. CDR1 and CDR2 from the germline V gene are SQVTM and ANQGSEA. The CDR3 DNA reads as TGCAGCGGCCTCCGGGACAGGGTGACCGGGGAGCTGTTTTTT. Its protein is CSGLRDRVTGELFF.

This clone was observed once. J is TRBJ1-5 and V is TRBV6-2 or TRBV6-3; D is unresolved. Trimming removed 6 bases from V and 1 base from J, with 16 bases in between. Germline V lookup: CDR1 MNHEY, CDR2 SVGEGT. The CDR3 has 16 amino acids. The CDR3 DNA sequence: TGTGCCAGCAGCCCCCGGGGAATTTCGAGCAATCAGCCCCAGCATTTT. Translated, it gives CASSPRGISSNQPQHF.

The J gene is TRBJ1-3, the V gene TRBV7-2, with D maybe TRBD1 (5 bases). Germline values: CDR1 SGHTA, CDR2 FQGNSA. V shed 5 bases and J shed 0 bases, with 14 bases lying between them. This CDR3 comprises 16 residues. This CDR3 reads CASSPRAGPSGNTIYF. The CDR3 bases are TGTGCCAGCAGCCCCCGGGCAGGGCCCTCTGGAAACACCATATATTTT.

CDR3 residues: CASSLFTGGRSTDTQYF. Written as DNA, the CDR3 is TGCGCCAGCAGCTTGTTTACCGGCGGGAGGAGCACAGATACGCAGTATTTT. This chain joins TRBV5-1 and TRBJ2-3, with TRBD2 matching over 8 bases. Germline CDR1 is SGHRS and CDR2 is YFSETQ. This CDR3 contains 17 residues. The ends lost 1 base at V and 0 bases at J; junction bases unmatched: 7.

The V gene is TRBV19, the J gene TRBJ1-1; D possibly corresponds to TRBD1 (6 bases). The CDR3 extends over 17 amino acids. V lost 1 base, J lost 3 bases, and 18 bases lay in between. The germline V gene has CDR1 LNHDA and CDR2 SQIVND (reference sequence). The CDR3 DNA reads as TGTGCCAGTAGTATAGCAGGGGCTCGGGATCGTCACACTGAAGCTTTCTTT. The encoded protein is CASSIAGARDRHTEAFF.

The chain joins TRBV5-1 to TRBJ2-7, with 7 bases identical to TRBD1. V trimming: 3 bases; J trimming: 8 bases; junction bases outside the gene matches: 5. The germline V gene encodes CDR1 SGHRS and CDR2 YFSETQ. The CDR3 is 12 amino acids. The CDR3 protein is CASSSDRVQQYF. The CDR3 coding sequence is TGCGCCAGCAGCTCTGACAGGGTGCAGCAGTACTTC.

The sample holds a few counts of this clone. The genes are TRBV24-1 and TRBJ2-3, with 7 bases aligning to TRBD1. Germline trimming cut 4 bases from V and 4 bases from J; bases unmatched to any gene: 10. The CDR3 length is 16 residues. Germline lookup yields CDR1 KGHDR and CDR2 SFDVKD. This CDR3 reads CATSDYRGLSADTQYF. CDR3 coding DNA: TGTGCCACCAGTGACTACAGGGGTTTGTCGGCAGATACGCAGTATTTT.